This is a list of T cell receptor beta chains from one sample in a study of blood T cell repertoires in COVID-19. Sequencing was performed with immunoSEQ multiplex PCR; in TCRdb, only in-frame clones are kept and a portion is missing. This table holds about 190,000 clones, approximately 90% found once. The sequencing sample was made of PBMCs or T cells enriched from blood (not recorded which). Receptors were obtained from a woman aged 35 to 49 in a cohort exposed to, infected with or recovered from COVID-19 (not recorded which). CDR3s leave out the opening cysteine and the closing phenylalanine or tryptophan. Size is stated for part of the rows, as once, few or many counts, or as a class when the clone is expanded.

>TRBJ1-1|TRBV6-5|NA
ASSYSRGGRTEAF
>TRBJ2-2|TRBV24-1|NA
ATSDLGRGTGELF
>TRBJ2-7|TRBV5-5|NA
ASCIWGDSYEQY
>TRBJ1-1|TRBV6-2/TRBV6-3|NA
ASSYGGGGTEAF
>TRBJ1-5|TRBV25-1|NA
ASSDTAYQPQH
>TRBJ1-1|TRBV7-8|NA
ASRLSGNTEAF
>TRBJ2-2|TRBV9|NA
ASSPHTGELF
>TRBJ1-2|TRBV27|NA
ASRTTGGWESYT
>TRBJ2-2|TRBV29-1|NA
SVQGTGELF
>TRBJ2-3|TRBV5-1|NA
ASSLRADTQY
>TRBJ2-5|TRBV5-1|NA
ASSLAGEWTGQETQY
>TRBJ2-5|TRBV27|NA
ASSRGQSQQETQY
>TRBJ1-5|TRBV19|NA
ASSIVLSHNQPQH
>TRBJ2-3|TRBV5-1|NA
ASSLVAGGRDTQY
>TRBJ1-6|TRBV14|few
ASSQAGRDNSPLH
>TRBJ2-6|TRBV5-1|NA
ASSFTGTGGGGANVLT
>TRBJ1-1|TRBV10-1|NA
ASSESGSTEAF
>TRBJ2-7|TRBV4-1|NA
ASSQGPGRGDEQY
>TRBJ2-7|TRBV5-4|NA
ASSLGRGASSYEQY
>TRBJ1-2|TRBV7-2|NA
ASSFDRDAFYGYT
>TRBJ1-1|TRBV11-3|NA
ASSLGGGVRAEAF
>TRBJ2-2|TRBV6-5|NA
ASSWSLEIGELF
>TRBJ1-2|TRBV12-1|NA
ASSSQPRTLPRRTANYGYT